The present T cell receptor (beta chain) was sequenced within a study of cytomegalovirus exposure and HLA in healthy donors. With regard to this clone: Its matching antigen is unknown.

Regarding the study as a whole: It has been reported that TCR beta sequences accurately predicted the HLA-A and HLA-B alleles of most subjects. Looking again later, the authors saw that most CMV-associated TCR beta chains seemed HLA-restricted. TRBV6-2, TRBV6-3 and other indistinguishable V segments were excluded. TCR beta V- and J-gene trimming was later associated with a missense DCLRE1C variant.

The V end lost 5 bases, the J end lost 0 bases, and 8 bases lay between the germline ends. Germline CDR1 is MNHNY and CDR2 is SVGAGI (reference sequence). This CDR3 is 13 amino acids long. The PCR ran on 60 Vbeta and 13 Jbeta primers. Data came from immunoSEQ multiplex PCR; TCRdb stores just in-frame clones and leaves some out. The profile shows roughly 200,000 clones, more than 60% of them singletons. The V and J genes are TRBV6-6 and TRBJ2-7; D gene unclear. Specimen: PBMCs. This clonotype was obtained from a woman younger than 45 in good health and CMV-seropositive. The CDR3: CASSQTLSYEQYF. For the CDR3, the DNA is TGTGCCAGCAGTCAGACACTCTCCTACGAGCAGTACTTC.